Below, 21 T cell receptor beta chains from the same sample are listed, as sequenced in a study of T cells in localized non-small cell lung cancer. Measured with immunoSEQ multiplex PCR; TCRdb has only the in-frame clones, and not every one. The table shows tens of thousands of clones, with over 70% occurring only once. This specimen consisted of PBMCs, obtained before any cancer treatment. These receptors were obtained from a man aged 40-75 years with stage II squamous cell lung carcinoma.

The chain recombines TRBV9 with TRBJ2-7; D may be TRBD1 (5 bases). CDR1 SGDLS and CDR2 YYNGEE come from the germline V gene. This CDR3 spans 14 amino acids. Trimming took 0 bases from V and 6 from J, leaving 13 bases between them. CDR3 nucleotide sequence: TGTGCCAGCAGCGTAGACCCCCTCAGGGCCGAGCAGTACTTC. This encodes CASSVDPLRAEQYF. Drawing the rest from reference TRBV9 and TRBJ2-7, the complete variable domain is DSGVTQTPKHLITATGQRVTLRCSPRSGDLSVYWYQQSLDQGLQFLIQYYNGEERAKGNILERFSAQQFPDLHSELNLSSLELGDSALYFCASSVDPLRAEQYFGPGTRLTVT.

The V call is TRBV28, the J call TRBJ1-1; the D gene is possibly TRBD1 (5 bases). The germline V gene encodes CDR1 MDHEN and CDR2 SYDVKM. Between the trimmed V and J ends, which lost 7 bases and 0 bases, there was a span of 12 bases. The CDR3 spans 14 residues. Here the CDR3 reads CASIQGPMNTEAFF. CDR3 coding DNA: TGTGCCAGCATTCAGGGCCCTATGAACACTGAAGCTTTCTTT.

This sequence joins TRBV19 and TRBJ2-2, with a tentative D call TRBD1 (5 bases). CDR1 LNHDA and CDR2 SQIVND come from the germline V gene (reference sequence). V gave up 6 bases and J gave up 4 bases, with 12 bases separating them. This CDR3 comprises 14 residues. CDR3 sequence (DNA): TGTGCCAGTAGAAGGGGTTCTACCACCGGGGAGCTGTTTTTT. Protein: CASRRGSTTGELFF.

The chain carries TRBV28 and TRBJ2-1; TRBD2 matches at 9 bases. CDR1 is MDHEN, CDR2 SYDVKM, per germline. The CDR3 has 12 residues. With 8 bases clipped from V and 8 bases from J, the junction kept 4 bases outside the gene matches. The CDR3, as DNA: TGTGCCAGCGATAGCGGGGGATATGAGCAGTTCTTC. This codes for CASDSGGYEQFF.

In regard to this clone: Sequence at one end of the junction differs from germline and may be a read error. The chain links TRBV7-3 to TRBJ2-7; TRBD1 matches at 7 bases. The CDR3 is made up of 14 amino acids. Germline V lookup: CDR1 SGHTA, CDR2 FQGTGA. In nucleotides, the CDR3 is TGTGCCAGCAGCCTAACGACAGGGTCGGCGGAGCAGTACTTC. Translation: CASSLTTGSAEQYF.

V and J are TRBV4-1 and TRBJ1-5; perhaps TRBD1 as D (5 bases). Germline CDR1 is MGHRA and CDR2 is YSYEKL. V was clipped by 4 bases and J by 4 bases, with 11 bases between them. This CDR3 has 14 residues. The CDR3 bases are TGCGCCAGCAGCCTAGACAGATCAAATCAGCCCCAGCATTTT. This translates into CASSLDRSNQPQHF.

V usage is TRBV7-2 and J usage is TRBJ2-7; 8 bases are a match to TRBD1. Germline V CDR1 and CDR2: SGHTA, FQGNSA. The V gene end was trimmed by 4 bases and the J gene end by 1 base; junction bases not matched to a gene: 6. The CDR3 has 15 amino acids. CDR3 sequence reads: CASSYPGQVSYEQYF. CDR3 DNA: TGTGCCAGCAGCTATCCGGGACAGGTTTCCTACGAGCAGTACTTC.

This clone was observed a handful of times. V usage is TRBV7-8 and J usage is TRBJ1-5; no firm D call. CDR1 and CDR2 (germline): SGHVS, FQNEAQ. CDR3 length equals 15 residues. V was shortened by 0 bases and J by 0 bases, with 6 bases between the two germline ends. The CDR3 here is CASSLAVNSNQPQHF. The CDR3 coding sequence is TGTGCCAGCAGCTTAGCCGTAAATAGCAATCAGCCCCAGCATTTT.

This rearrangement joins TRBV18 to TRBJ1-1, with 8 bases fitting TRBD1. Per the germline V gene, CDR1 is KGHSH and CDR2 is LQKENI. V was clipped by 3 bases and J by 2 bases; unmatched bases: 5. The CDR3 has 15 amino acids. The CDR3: CASSPARGPNTEAFF. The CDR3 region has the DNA TGTGCCAGCTCACCTGCCAGGGGGCCTAACACTGAAGCTTTCTTT.

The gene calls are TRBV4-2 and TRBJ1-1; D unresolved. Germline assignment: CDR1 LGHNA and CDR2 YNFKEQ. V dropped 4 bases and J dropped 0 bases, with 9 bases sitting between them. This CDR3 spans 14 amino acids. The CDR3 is CASSRDPMNTEAFF. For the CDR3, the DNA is TGTGCCAGCAGCCGTGACCCGATGAACACTGAAGCTTTCTTT.

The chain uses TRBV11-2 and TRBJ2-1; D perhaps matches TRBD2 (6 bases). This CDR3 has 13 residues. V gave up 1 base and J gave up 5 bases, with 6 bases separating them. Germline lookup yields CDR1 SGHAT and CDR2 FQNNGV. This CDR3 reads CASSLGTNNEQFF. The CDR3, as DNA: TGTGCCAGCAGCTTAGGGACTAACAATGAGCAGTTCTTC.

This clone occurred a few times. The CDR3 loop reads CAISEPTRTYEQYF. The CDR3 region has the DNA TGTGCCATCAGTGAGCCGACTAGGACCTACGAGCAGTACTTC. This chain connects TRBV10-3 to TRBJ2-7; a possible D gene is TRBD2 (6 bases). This CDR3 is 14 amino acids long. V shed 2 bases and J shed 2 bases, with 10 bases lying between them. The germline V gene has CDR1 ENHRY and CDR2 SYGVKD.

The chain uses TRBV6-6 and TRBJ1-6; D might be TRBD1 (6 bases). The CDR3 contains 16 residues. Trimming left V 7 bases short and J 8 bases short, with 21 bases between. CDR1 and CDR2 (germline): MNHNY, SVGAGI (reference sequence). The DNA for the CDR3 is TGTGCCAGCACCCCTTTGGGGGCGCTAACTCATTCACCCCTCCACTTT. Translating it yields CASTPLGALTHSPLHF.

CDR3 nucleotides: TGTGCCAGCTCACCAGACAGGGGAAGCAATCAGCCCCAGCATTTT. It encodes CASSPDRGSNQPQHF. The chain links TRBV18 to TRBJ1-5, with 8 bases fitting TRBD1. CDR3 size: 15 residues. The trim removed 2 bases at V and 1 base at J, leaving 1 base unmatched. The V gene's germline CDR1 is KGHSH and CDR2 LQKENI.

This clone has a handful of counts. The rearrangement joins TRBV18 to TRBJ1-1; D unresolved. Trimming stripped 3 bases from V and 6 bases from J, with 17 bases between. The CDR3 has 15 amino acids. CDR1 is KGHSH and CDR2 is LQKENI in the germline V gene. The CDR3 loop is CASSPLPWGSAEAFF. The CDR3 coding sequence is TGTGCCAGCTCACCCCTCCCTTGGGGTTCGGCTGAAGCTTTCTTT. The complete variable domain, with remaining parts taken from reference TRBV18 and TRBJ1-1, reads NAGVMQNPRHLVRRRGQEARLRCSPMKGHSHVYWYRQLPEEGLKFMVYLQKENIIDESGMPKERFSAEFPKEGPSILRIQQVVRGDSAAYFCASSPLPWGSAEAFFGQGTRLTVV.

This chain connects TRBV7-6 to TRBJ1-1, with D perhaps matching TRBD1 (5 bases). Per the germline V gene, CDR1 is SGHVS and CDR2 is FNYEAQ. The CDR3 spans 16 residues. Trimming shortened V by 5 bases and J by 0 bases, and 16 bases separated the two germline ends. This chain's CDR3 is CASSPRPGSLNTEAFF. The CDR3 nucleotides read TGTGCCAGCAGCCCCCGGCCAGGGTCCCTGAACACTGAAGCTTTCTTT.

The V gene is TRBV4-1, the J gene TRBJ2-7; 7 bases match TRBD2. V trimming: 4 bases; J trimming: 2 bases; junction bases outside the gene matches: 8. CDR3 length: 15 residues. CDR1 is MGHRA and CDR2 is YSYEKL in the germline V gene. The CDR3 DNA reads TGCGCCAGCAGCCCCCAGTGGGAGGGGACCTACGAGCAGTACTTC. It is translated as CASSPQWEGTYEQYF.

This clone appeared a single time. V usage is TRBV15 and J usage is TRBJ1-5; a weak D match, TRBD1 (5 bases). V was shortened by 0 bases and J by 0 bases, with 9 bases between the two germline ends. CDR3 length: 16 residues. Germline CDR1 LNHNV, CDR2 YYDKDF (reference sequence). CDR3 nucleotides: TGTGCCACCAGCAGAGACAGGGCTAATAGCAATCAGCCCCAGCATTTT. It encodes CATSRDRANSNQPQHF.

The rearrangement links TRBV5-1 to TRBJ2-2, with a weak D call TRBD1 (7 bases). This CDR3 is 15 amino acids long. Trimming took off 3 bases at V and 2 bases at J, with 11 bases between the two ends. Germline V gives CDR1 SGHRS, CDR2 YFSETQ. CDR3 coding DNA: TGCGCCAGCAGCTGGCGGGACAGTAACACCGGGGAGCTGTTTTTT. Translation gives CASSWRDSNTGELFF.

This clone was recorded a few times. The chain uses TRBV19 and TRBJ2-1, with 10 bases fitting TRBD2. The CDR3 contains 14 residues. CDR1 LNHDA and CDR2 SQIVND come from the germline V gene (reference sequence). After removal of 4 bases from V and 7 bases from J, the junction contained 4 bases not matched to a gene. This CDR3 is CASSTGLANNEQFF. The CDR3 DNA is TGTGCCAGTAGTACGGGACTAGCGAATAATGAGCAGTTCTTC.

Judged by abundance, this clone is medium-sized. CDR3 in amino acids: CASSTGQGSSYNEQFF. The CDR3 region has the DNA TGTGCCAGTAGTACTGGACAGGGCAGCTCCTACAATGAGCAGTTCTTC. V gene TRBV19 combines with J gene TRBJ2-1; TRBD1 agrees at 8 bases. CDR1 and CDR2 from the germline V gene are LNHDA and SQIVND (reference sequence). The CDR3 is 16 residues long. J was trimmed by 0 bases and V by 4 bases; bases with no gene match: 5. The full variable domain, with the rest looked up from reference TRBV19 and TRBJ2-1, is DGGITQSPKYLFRKEGQNVTLSCEQNLNHDAMYWYRQDPGQGLRLIYYSQIVNDFQKGDIAEGYSVSREKKESFPLTVTSAQKNPTAFYLCASSTGQGSSYNEQFFGPGTRLTVL.